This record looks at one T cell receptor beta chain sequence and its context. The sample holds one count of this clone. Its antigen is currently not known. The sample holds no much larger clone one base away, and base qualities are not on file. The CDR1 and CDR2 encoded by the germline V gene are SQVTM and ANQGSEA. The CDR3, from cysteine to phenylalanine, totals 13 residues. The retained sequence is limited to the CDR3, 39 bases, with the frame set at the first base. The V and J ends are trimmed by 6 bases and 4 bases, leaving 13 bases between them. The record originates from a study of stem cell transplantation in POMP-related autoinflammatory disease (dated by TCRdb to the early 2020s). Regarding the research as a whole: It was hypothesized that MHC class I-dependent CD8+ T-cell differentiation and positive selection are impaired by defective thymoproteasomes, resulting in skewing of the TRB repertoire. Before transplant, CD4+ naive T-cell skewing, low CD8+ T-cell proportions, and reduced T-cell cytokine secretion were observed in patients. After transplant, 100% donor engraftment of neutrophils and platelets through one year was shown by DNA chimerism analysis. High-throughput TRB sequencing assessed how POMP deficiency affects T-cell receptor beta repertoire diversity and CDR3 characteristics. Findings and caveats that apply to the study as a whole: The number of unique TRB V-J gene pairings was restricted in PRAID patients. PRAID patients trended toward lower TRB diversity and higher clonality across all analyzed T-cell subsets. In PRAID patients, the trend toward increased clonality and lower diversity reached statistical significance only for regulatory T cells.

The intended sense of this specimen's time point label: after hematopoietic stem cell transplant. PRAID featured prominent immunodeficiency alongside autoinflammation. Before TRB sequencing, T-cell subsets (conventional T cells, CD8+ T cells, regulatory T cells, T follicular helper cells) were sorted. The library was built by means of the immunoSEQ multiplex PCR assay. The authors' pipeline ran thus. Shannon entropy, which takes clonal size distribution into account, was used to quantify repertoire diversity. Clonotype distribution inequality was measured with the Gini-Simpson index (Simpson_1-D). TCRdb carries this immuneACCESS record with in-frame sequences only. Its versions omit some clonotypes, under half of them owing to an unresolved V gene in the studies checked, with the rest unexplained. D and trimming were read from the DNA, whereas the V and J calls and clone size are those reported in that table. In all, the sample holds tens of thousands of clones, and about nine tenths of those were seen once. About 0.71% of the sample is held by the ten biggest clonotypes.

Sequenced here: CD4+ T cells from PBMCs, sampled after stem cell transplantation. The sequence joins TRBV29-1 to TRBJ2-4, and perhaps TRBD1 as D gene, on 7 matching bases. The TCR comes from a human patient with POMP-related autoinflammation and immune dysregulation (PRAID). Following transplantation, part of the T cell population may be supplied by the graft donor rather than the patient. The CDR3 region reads CSVETGRKNIQYF. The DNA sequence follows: TGCAGCGTCGAGACAGGGAGGAAAAACATTCAGTACTTC. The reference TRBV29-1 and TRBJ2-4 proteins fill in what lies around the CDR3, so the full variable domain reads SAVISQKPSRDICQRGTSLTIQCQVDSQVTMMFWYRQQPGQSLTLIATANQGSEATYESGFVIDKFPISRPNLTFSTLTVSNMSPEDSSIYLCSVETGRKNIQYFGAGTRLSVL.